Detailed here is one TCR beta chain. The data are from a study of T-cell reconstitution after alpha-beta-depleted transplantation in children. Germline V gene data show CDR1 as MGHDK and CDR2 as SYGVNS. V lost 4 bases and J 7 bases, leaving 17 bases between the germline ends. The CDR3 spans 14 residues. Using unique molecular identifiers, the investigators prepared the TCRbeta library. TCRdb reprocessed the PCR reads via MiXCR and lists one record per CDR3 protein. This sample has around 410,000 distinct CDR3 sequences, with roughly a tenth found just once. The clonotype comes from a human donor who donated a stem cell graft to a child with acute myeloid leukemia. The material was PBMCs from the stem cell graft donor, obtained from the stem cell graft. The chain uses TRBV25-1 and TRBJ2-7; tentatively, D is TRBD2 (7 bases). In nucleotides, the CDR3 is TGTGCCAGCAGTGCTCGAGGGGGGGCTGGGGAGCAGTACTTC. Translation gives CASSARGGAGEQYF.